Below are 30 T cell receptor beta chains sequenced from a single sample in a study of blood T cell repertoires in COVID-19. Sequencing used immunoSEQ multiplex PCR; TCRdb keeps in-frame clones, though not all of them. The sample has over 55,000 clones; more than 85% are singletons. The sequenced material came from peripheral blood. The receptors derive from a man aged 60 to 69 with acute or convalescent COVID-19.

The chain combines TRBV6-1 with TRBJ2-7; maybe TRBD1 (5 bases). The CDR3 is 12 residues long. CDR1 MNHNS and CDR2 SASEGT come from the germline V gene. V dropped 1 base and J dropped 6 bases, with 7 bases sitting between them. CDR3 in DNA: TGTGCCAGCAGTGAAGGTAGGGGCGAGCAGTACTTC. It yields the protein CASSEGRGEQYF.

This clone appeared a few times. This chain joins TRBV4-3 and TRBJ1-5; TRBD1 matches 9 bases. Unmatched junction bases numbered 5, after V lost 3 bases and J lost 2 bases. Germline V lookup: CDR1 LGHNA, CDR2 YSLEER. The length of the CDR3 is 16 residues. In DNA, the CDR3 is TGCGCCAGCAGCCAGAACAGGGGGCAAGGCAATCAGCCCCAGCATTTT. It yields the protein CASSQNRGQGNQPQHF.

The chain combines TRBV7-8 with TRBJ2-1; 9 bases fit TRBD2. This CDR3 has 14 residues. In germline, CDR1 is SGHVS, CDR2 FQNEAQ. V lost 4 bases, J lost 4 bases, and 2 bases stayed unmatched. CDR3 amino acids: CASSSREGYNEQFF. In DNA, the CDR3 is TGTGCCAGCAGCTCGCGGGAGGGTTACAATGAGCAGTTCTTC.

CDR3 protein: CASGLEGAMNTEAFF. The CDR3 DNA follows: TGTGCCAGCGGGTTAGAGGGCGCTATGAACACTGAAGCTTTCTTT. The J gene is TRBJ1-1, the V gene TRBV28; D is ambiguous. With 8 bases removed from V and 0 bases from J, the gap between germline ends came to 16 bases. The V gene's germline CDR1 is MDHEN and CDR2 SYDVKM. The CDR3 is 15 amino acids.

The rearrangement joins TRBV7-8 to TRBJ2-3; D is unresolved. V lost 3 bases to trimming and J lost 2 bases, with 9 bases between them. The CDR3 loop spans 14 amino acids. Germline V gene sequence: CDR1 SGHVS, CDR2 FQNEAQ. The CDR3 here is CASSFARNTDTQYF. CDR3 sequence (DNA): TGTGCCAGCAGCTTCGCCAGAAACACAGATACGCAGTATTTT.

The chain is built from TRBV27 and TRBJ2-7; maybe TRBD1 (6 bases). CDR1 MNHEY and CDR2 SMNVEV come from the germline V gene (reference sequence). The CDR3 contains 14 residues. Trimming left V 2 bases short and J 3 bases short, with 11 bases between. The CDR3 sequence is CASSLGTRNYEQYF. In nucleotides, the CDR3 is TGTGCCAGCAGTTTAGGGACACGAAACTACGAGCAGTACTTC.

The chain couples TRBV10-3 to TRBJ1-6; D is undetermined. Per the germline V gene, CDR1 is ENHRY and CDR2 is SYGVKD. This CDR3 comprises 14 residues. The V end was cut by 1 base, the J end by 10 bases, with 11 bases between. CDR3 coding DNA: TGTGCCATCAGTGAGTACGGGGAGGAATCACCCCTCCACTTT. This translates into CAISEYGEESPLHF.

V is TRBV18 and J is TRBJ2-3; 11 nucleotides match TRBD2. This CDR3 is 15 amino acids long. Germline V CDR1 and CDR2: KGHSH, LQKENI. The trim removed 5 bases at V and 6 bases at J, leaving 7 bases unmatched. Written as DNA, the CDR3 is TGTGCCAGCTCATTACTTAGCGGGAGGGCCGATACGCAGTATTTT. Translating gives CASSLLSGRADTQYF.

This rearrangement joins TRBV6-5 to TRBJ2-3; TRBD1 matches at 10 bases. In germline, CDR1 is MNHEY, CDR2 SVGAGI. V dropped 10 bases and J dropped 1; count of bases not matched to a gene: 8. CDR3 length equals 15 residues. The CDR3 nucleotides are TGTGCCATAAAACCCGGACAGGGGGGCACAGATACGCAGTATTTT. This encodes CAIKPGQGGTDTQYF.

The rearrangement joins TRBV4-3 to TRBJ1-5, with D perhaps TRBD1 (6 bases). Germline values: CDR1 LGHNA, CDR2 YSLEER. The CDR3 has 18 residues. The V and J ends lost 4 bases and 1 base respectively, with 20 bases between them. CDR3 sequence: CASSPIFQGPLSNQPQHF. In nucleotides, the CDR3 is TGCGCCAGCAGCCCTATTTTCCAGGGGCCCCTAAGCAATCAGCCCCAGCATTTT.

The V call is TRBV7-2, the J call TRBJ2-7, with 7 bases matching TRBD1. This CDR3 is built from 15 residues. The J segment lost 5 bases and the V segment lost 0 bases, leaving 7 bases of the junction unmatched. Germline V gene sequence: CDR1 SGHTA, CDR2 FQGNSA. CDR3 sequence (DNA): TGTGCCAGCAGCTTAGCGAGGCAGGGGGTTGACGAGCAGTACTTC. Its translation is CASSLARQGVDEQYF.

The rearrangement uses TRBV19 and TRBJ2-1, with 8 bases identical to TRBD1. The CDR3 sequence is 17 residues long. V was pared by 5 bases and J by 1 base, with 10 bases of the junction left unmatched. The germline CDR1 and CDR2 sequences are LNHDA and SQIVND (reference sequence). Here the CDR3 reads CASSLPRQGLSYNEQFF. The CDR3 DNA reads TGTGCCAGTAGTCTCCCAAGACAGGGGTTATCCTACAATGAGCAGTTCTTC.

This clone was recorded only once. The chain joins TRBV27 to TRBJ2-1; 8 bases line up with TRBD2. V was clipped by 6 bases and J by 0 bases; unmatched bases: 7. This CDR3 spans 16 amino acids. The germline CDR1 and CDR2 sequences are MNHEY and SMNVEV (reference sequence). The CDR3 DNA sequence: TGTGCCAGCAGCCTACGGGGGGGGAGCTCCTACAATGAGCAGTTCTTC. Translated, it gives CASSLRGGSSYNEQFF.

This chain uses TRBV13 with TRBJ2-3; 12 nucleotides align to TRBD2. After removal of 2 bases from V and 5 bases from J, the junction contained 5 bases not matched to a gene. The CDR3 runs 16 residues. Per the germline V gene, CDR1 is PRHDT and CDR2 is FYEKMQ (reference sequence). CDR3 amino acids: CASSLSSGRAEDTQYF. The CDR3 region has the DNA TGTGCCAGCAGCTTATCTAGCGGGAGGGCCGAAGATACGCAGTATTTT.

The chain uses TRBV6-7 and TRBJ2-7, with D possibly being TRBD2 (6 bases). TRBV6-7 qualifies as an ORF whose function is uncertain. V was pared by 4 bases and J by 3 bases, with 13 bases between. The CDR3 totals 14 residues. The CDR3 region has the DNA TGTGCCAGCAGTTCGGGACTTTCCCTCTACGAGCAGTACTTC. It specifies CASSSGLSLYEQYF.

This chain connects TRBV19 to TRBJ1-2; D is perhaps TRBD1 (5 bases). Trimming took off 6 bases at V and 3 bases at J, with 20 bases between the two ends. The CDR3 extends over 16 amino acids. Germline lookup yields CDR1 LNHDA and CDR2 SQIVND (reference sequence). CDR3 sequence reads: CASRRPGSYRDYGYTF. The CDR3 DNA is TGTGCCAGTAGACGGCCAGGGTCATACCGAGACTATGGCTACACCTTC.

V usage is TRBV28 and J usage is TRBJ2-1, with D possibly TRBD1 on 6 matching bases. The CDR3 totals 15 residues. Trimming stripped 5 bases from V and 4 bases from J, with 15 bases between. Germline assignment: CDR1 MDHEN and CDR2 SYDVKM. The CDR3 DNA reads TGTGCCAGCAGTCTGAGGACAGATATTTACAATGAGCAGTTCTTC. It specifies CASSLRTDIYNEQFF.

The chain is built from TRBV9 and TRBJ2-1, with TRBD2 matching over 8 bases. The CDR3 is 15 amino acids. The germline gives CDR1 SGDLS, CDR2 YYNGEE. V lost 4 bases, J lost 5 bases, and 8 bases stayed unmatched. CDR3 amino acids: CASSPLFSGDNEQFF. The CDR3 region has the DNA TGTGCCAGCAGCCCCCTTTTTAGCGGGGACAATGAGCAGTTCTTC.

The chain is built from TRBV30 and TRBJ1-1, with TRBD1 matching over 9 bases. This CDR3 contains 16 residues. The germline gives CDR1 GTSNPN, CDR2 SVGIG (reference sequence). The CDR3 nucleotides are TGTGCGTCCACAGGGGGCCGTCTCGGCGTGAACACTGAAGCTTTCTTT. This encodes CASTGGRLGVNTEAFF. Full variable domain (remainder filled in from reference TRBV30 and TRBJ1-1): SQTIHQWPATLVQPVGSPLSLECTVEGTSNPNLYWYRQAAGRGLQLLFYSVGIGQISSEVPQNLSASRPQDRQFILSSKKLLLSDSGFYLCASTGGRLGVNTEAFFGQGTRLTVV.

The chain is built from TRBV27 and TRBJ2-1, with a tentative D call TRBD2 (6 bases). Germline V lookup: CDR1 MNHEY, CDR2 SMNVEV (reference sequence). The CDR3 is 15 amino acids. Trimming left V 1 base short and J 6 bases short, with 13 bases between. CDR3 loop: CASSLWDLGRNEQFF. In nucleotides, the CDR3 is TGTGCCAGCAGTTTATGGGACTTAGGGCGCAATGAGCAGTTCTTC.

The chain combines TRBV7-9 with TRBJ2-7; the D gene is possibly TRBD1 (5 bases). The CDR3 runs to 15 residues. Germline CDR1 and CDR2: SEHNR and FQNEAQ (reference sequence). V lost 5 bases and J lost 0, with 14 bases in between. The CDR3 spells CASSPPDISSYEQYF. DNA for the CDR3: TGTGCCAGCAGCCCACCGGACATCAGCTCCTACGAGCAGTACTTC.

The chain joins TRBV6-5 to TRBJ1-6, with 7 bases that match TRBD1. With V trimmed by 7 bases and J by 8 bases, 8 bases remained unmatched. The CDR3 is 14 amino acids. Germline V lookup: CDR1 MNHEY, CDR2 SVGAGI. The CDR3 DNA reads TGTGCCAGCACCCTTGACAGGGTTGATTCACCCCTCCACTTT. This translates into CASTLDRVDSPLHF.

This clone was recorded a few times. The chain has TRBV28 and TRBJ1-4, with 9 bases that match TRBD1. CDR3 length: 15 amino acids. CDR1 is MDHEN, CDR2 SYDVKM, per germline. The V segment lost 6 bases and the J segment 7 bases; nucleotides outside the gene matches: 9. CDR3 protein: CASRSEQGAGEKLFF. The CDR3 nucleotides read TGTGCCAGCAGGTCCGAACAGGGGGCGGGTGAAAAACTGTTTTTT.

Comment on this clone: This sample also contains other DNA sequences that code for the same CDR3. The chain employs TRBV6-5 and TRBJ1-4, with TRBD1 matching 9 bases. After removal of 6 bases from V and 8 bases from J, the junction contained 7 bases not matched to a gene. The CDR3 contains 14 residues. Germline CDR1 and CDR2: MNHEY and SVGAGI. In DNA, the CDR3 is TGTGCCAGCAGCATCGGGACAGGGCGAGAAAAACTGTTTTTT. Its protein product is CASSIGTGREKLFF.

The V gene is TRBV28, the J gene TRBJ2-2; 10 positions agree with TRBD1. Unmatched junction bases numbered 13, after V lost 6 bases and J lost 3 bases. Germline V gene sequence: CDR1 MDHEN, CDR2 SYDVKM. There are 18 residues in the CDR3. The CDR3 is CASRLPSSGTGDTGELFF. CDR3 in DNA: TGTGCCAGCAGGTTACCATCTTCCGGGACAGGGGACACCGGGGAGCTGTTTTTT.

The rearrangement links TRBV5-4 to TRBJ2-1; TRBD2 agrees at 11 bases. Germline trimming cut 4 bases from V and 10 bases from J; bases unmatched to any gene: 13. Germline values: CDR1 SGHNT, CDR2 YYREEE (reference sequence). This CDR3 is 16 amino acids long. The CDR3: CASSRAGTSGLMEQFF. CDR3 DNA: TGTGCCAGCAGCCGAGCCGGGACTAGCGGCCTTATGGAGCAGTTCTTC.

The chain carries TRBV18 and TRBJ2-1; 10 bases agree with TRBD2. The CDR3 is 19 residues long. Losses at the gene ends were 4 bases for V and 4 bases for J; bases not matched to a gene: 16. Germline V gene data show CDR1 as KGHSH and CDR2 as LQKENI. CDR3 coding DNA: TGTGCCAGCTCACAAACAGGGGTCTCTACTAGCGGGATTTACAATGAGCAGTTCTTC. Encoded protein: CASSQTGVSTSGIYNEQFF.

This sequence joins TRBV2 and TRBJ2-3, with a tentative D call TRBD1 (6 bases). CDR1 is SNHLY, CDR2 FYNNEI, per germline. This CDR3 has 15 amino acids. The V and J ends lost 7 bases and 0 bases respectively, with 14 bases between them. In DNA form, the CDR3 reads TGTGCCAGCACCCCGACAGGAATAAGCACAGATACGCAGTATTTT. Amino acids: CASTPTGISTDTQYF.

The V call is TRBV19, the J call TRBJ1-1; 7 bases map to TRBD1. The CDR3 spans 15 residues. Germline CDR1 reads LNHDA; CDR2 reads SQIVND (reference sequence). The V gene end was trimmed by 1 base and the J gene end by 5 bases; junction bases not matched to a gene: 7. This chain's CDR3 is CASSIALTGNTEAFF. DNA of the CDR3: TGTGCCAGTAGTATAGCTTTGACAGGGAATACTGAAGCTTTCTTT. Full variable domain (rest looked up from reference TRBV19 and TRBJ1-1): DGGITQSPKYLFRKEGQNVTLSCEQNLNHDAMYWYRQDPGQGLRLIYYSQIVNDFQKGDIAEGYSVSREKKESFPLTVTSAQKNPTAFYLCASSIALTGNTEAFFGQGTRLTVV.

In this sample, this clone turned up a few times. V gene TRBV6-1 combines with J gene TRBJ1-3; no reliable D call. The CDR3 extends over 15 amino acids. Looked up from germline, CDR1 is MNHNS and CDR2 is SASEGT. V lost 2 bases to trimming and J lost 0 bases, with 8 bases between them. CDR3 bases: TGTGCCAGCAGTGAACCTCTCCTCTCTGGAAACACCATATATTTT. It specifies CASSEPLLSGNTIYF.